Below, 10 T cell receptor beta chains from the same sample are listed, as sequenced in a study of T-cell memory formation after mild COVID-19. TCRdb itself ran the 5' RACE reads through MiXCR, one entry per CDR3 protein. The sample shows about 620,000 distinct CDR3 sequences, roughly 18% of them seen only once. Sequenced material: PBMCs or a T cell subset sorted from them (not recorded which). These TCRs come from an adult woman who had mild COVID-19 (a few samples of this study predate the infection). Cell type and time point are not known.

A word on this clonotype: A read error may produce the germline difference seen at one junction end. The chain joins TRBV12-3 or TRBV12-4 to TRBJ2-3; TRBD1 aligns across 8 bases. CDR3 length: 16 residues. CDR3 DNA: TGTGCCAGCAGCCGCGCCAGGGGGCGCGGCACAGATACGCAGTGTTTT. Amino acids: CASSRARGRGTDTQCF.

This chain's CDR3 is CASGPGTAQETQYF. The CDR3 DNA reads TGTGCCAGCGGCCCAGGGACAGCTCAAGAGACCCAGTACTTC. The V and J genes are TRBV9 and TRBJ2-5; 7 bases are a match to TRBD1. CDR1 SGDLS and CDR2 YYNGEE come from the germline V gene. V was clipped by 7 bases and J by 2 bases; unmatched bases: 8. CDR3 length equals 14 residues.

A few counts support this clonotype. The V call is TRBV5-1, the J call TRBJ2-7; the D is unclear. The germline V gene has CDR1 SGHRS and CDR2 YFSETQ. Trimming took 0 bases from V and 1 from J, leaving 8 bases between them. CDR3 length: 14 amino acids. CDR3 loop: CASSLGPTSYEQYF. CDR3 in DNA: TGCGCCAGCAGCTTGGGACCTACTTCCTACGAGCAGTACTTC. Combining the CDR3 with reference TRBV5-1 and TRBJ2-7 gives the whole variable domain KAGVTQTPRYLIKTRGQQVTLSCSPISGHRSVSWYQQTPGQGLQFLFEYFSETQRNKGNFPGRFSGRQFSNSRSEMNVSTLELGDSALYLCASSLGPTSYEQYFGPGTRLTVT.

The rearrangement links TRBV12-3 or TRBV12-4 to TRBJ1-2; no definite D call. CDR3 length: 14 residues. The germline V and J ends were trimmed by 2 bases and 0 bases, with 7 bases remaining between them. For the CDR3, the DNA is TGTGCCAGCAGTTTAAAAGACTCTAACTATGGCTACACCTTC. Protein product: CASSLKDSNYGYTF.

This clonotype was observed at least ten times. The chain links TRBV7-3 to TRBJ2-1, with 12 bases lining up with TRBD2. The CDR3 contains 18 residues. Unmatched junction bases numbered 7, after V lost 2 bases and J lost 2 bases. The germline CDR1 and CDR2 sequences are SGHTA and FQGTGA. DNA of the CDR3: TGTGCCAGCAGCTTAGATCCCGCTAGCGGGAGGGCCTACAATGAGCAGTTCTTC. This encodes CASSLDPASGRAYNEQFF.

This clonotype appeared a few times. The chain is built from TRBV11-2 and TRBJ2-3; possibly TRBD2 for D (5 bases). V was trimmed by 0 bases and J by 1 base, leaving 11 bases between them. Germline CDR1 SGHAT, CDR2 FQNNGV. This CDR3 is built from 16 residues. This CDR3 reads CASSLEVSGGTDTQYF. The CDR3 nucleotides are TGTGCCAGCAGCTTAGAAGTGAGCGGAGGCACAGATACGCAGTATTTT.

This clonotype was found a few times. The chain combines TRBV12-3 or TRBV12-4 with TRBJ1-1, with D perhaps matching TRBD1 (6 bases). V lost 6 bases and J 2 bases, leaving 10 bases between the germline ends. CDR3 length: 13 residues. The CDR3 bases are TGTGCCAGCAGGGTGGGACAAAACACTGAAGCTTTCTTT. Protein: CASRVGQNTEAFF.

The V gene is TRBV20-1, the J gene TRBJ2-6; 12 nucleotides align to TRBD1. Germline V lookup: CDR1 DFQATT, CDR2 SNEGSKA (reference sequence). The CDR3 contains 18 residues. With V trimmed by 3 bases and J by 3 bases, 9 bases remained unmatched. The CDR3 region has the DNA TGCAGTGCTAGCATCTGGGACAGGGGGCCTTTTGGGGCCAACGTCCTGACTTTC. This gives the protein CSASIWDRGPFGANVLTF.

The chain combines TRBV12-3 or TRBV12-4 with TRBJ1-2, with 10 bases aligning to TRBD1. J lost 7 bases, V lost 6 bases, and 8 bases had no gene match. CDR3 size: 14 residues. This CDR3 reads CASSIRQGAFGYTF. CDR3 nucleotide sequence: TGTGCCAGCAGCATTCGACAGGGGGCGTTTGGCTACACCTTC.

The CDR3 loop is CASSPAETYEQYF. DNA for the CDR3: TGTGCCAGCTCACCAGCAGAAACCTACGAGCAGTACTTC. The chain is built from TRBV18 and TRBJ2-7; the D is unclear. The CDR3 covers 13 residues. Trimming cost V 2 bases and J 2 bases, with 7 bases left between them. CDR1 and CDR2 from the germline V gene are KGHSH and LQKENI.